The T cell receptor (beta chain) described here comes from a study of blood T cell repertoires in COVID-19. Study overall: T cells, B-cell-depleted T cells, or PBMCs supplied cDNA or gDNA.

CDR3 length: 15 residues. The V and J ends lost 3 bases and 1 base respectively, with 11 bases between them. Germline-derived CDR1 and CDR2 are KGHDR and SFDVKD. The participants were between roughly 18 and 90 years old and came from 20 to 30 US areas. Each recovered donor of Cohort 3 presented with two negative PCRs, clearance, or symptom resolution. Original methodology: Estimates of nucleated cell counts were drawn from the amplification of reference gene primers. The data were produced by immunoSEQ multiplex PCR, yet TCRdb's version contains in-frame clones alone and is incomplete. The DNA was the basis for D and trimming; V, J and clone size are from that table. Of 300,000 to 400,000 clones in the sample, approximately 88% were seen once.

The sample consisted of PBMCs or T cells enriched from blood (not recorded which). This sequence was found in a man aged 25-45 years who had recovered from COVID-19. The chain couples TRBV24-1 to TRBJ2-5, with D perhaps matching TRBD1 (5 bases). The CDR3 region is CATSDEKGPQETQYF. CDR3 nucleotide sequence: TGTGCCACCAGTGATGAGAAGGGGCCCCAAGAGACCCAGTACTTC.